This T cell receptor beta chain was observed in a study of shared clonotypes between healthy human individuals. Study as a whole: For every donor, three CD4 naive, three CD4 memory, two CD8 naive and one CD8 memory plates were used.

To note about this clone: The antigen remains undetermined.

Study-wide results and limits: Sharing of clonotypes among donors was expected to vary with sequencing depth.

The table came from immunoSEQ multiplex PCR; TCRdb's copy has only in-frame clones and leaves some out. The table records 1.6 million or so clones, approximately 98.5% of them present only once. Germline V gene sequence: CDR1 MNHEY, CDR2 SMNVEV (reference sequence). V was clipped by 4 bases and J by 8 bases; unmatched bases: 14. The CDR3 loop spans 18 amino acids. The V gene is TRBV27, the J gene TRBJ2-1; the match to TRBD2 covers 13 bases. The sample taken for sequencing was naive CD4+ T cells sorted from blood. Subset denoted: CD45RA+ positively selected. This clonotype originated in a man aged 25 to 40 in good health. The CDR3 sequence is CASSWTSGRYQWGDEQFF. CDR3 bases: TGTGCCAGCAGTTGGACTAGCGGGAGATATCAGTGGGGCGATGAGCAGTTCTTC.